The clone carrying this T cell receptor (beta chain) was recorded at least ten times. Its antigen is undetermined. Unique molecular identifiers were attached to individual cDNA molecules. TCRdb re-derived calls from the 5' RACE reads in MiXCR, one entry per CDR3 protein. The profile shows approximately 65,000 distinct CDR3 sequences, about 13% of them singletons. These data come from a study of early T cells in non-severe SARS-CoV-2 infection. Background on the study: Sequencing was performed on bulk RNA from unsorted whole blood, leaving chains unpaired. Whole-study findings and limits: CD4 and private specificities were missed by VDJdb matching, which favored anti-spike CD8 responses.

Germline-derived CDR1 and CDR2 are KGHSY and FQNENV. Trimming removed 3 bases from V and 1 base from J, with 6 bases in between. The CDR3 consists of 13 residues. The J gene is TRBJ1-1, the V gene TRBV16, with D tentatively TRBD1 (6 bases). The sequence was collected from an adult who was a healthcare worker with PCR-confirmed SARS-CoV-2 infection or an uninfected control (not recorded which). The source material was whole blood. DNA of the CDR3: TGTGCCAGCAGCCAGACAGGGAACACTGAAGCTTTCTTT. Residues: CASSQTGNTEAFF.